Listed below are T cell receptor beta chains from one sample, sequenced in a study of cytomegalovirus exposure and HLA in healthy donors. Only in-frame clones appear in the TCRdb table, and some are missing; sequencing was by immunoSEQ multiplex PCR. The sample holds about 160,000 clones; 65% to 80% are singletons and the top ten take about 3%. Material for sequencing was PBMCs. The source of these receptors is a woman aged 45-60 years in good health and CMV-seropositive. CDR3s leave out the opening cysteine and the closing phenylalanine or tryptophan.

V,CDR3
TRBV5-1,ASSFQGEGNQPQH
TRBV7-6,ASSLVATSFGEAF
TRBV21-1,ASSKDLSGDSYEQY
TRBV11-3,ASSTSGLQYNEQF
TRBV5-1,ASSSGTGGDTQY
TRBV12-5,ASGLVSTGGICTEAF
TRBV7-3,ASSGGGDTQY
TRBV19,ASSINLREPQH
TRBV6-1,ASKFTGGGYEQY
TRBV7-2,ASISYSGNGGYT
TRBV19,ASSPGQGAYTEAF
TRBV27,ASSSGQGYQPQH
TRBV20-1,SAEVVDEQF
TRBV7-9,ASSLHDREHQPQH
TRBV7-2,ASSLRGLAGDLFTGELF
TRBV28,ASTRQRNTEAF
TRBV5-4,ASSFTGALEQY
TRBV27,ASSSGRTGYSNQPQH
TRBV29-1,SVGLGAGNEQF
TRBV7-9,SSSLISGGFGD
TRBV5-1,ASSPVRTGNTEAF
TRBV27,ASRGLGTGASYEQY
TRBV5-1,ASSVQGIREQF
TRBV9,ASSVGQGNYEQY
TRBV18,ASSLESGTEAF
TRBV19,ASSRDTYYNEQF
TRBV6-1,ASREATNTIY
TRBV30,AWRYEGGTDTQY
TRBV13,ASSLPGNTEAF
TRBV16,ASSQSSRGLNYGYT
TRBV6-6,ASSYNNEQF
TRBV11-2,ASRTTGESYNEQF
TRBV2,ASSEALTGGNIQY
TRBV15,ATSKYTNQPQH
TRBV5-1,ASSLDGGSAWNEQF
TRBV19,ASSSTGPGTDTQY
TRBV7-9,ASSLSTGVNTEAF